This T cell receptor beta chain stems from a study of shared clonotypes between healthy human individuals. It was about 180 ng DNA, 31,000 or so T cell genomes, that sorted-subset replicate PCRs used. Assay used: immunoSEQ multiplex PCR; TCRdb lists only in-frame clones, some missing. The sample shows about a million clones, around three quarters of them seen only once. This CDR3 contains 17 residues. The V gene's germline CDR1 is PRHDT and CDR2 FYEKMQ (reference sequence). V lost 0 bases and J 3 bases, leaving 17 bases between the germline ends. Sequences were obtained from memory CD4+ T cells from PBMCs. Subset meaning: CD45RA-negative fraction. The clonotype was recovered from a man younger than 35 in good health. Some clones in this sample may be carry-over from other donors' samples. The V and J genes are TRBV13 and TRBJ1-2; D gene unclear. The CDR3 here is CASSLGLKVGRDYGYTF. The CDR3 DNA sequence: TGTGCCAGCAGCTTAGGCCTGAAGGTCGGGCGGGACTATGGCTACACCTTC.